This record looks at one TCR beta chain sequence and its context. The antigen is unknown. This entry comes from a study of T cell responses to AZD1222 COVID-19 vaccine. Study details: Second doses at about 4 or about 12 weeks were pooled.

V shed 4 bases and J shed 0 bases, with 16 bases lying between them. Per germline, CDR1 MNHEY and CDR2 SVGAGI. CDR3 length equals 16 residues. TCRdb's copy holds only in-frame clones and misses some; the assay was immunoSEQ multiplex PCR. The table has 110,000 to 150,000 clones, roughly 90% seen once. Overall study results and limits: Only six AZD1222 recipients tested seropositive at baseline.

The chain uses TRBV6-5 and TRBJ2-7, with D uncertain. Sequenced here: peripheral blood, sampled on day 0 of AZD1222 vaccination. The source is an adult in good health. This chain's CDR3 is CASSSPTVGVSYEQYF. The CDR3 DNA is TGTGCCAGCAGTTCCCCGACTGTAGGAGTCTCCTACGAGCAGTACTTC.